A selection of T cell receptor beta chains follows, all from one sample in a study of cytomegalovirus exposure and HLA in healthy donors. Assay: immunoSEQ multiplex PCR; the TCRdb copy retains only in-frame clones and omits some. This table holds around 150,000 clones, about 85% found once. Sequenced: PBMCs. These receptor sequences come from a man aged 18 to 30 in good health and CMV-seropositive. The CDR3 runs from the conserved cysteine through the conserved F or W. A D gene is named only where the DNA matches it firmly. Only some rows state a clone size, as once, few, many or a class for expanded clones.

cdr3_aa	cdr3_nt	d_call	v_call	clone_size	j_call
CASSLGTYTGELFF	TGTGCCAGCAGCTTGGGCACCTACACCGGGGAGCTGTTTTTT	-	TRBV7-2	-	TRBJ2-2
CASSEGPTSGVQDTQYF	TGTGCCAGCAGTGAAGGGCCGACTAGCGGGGTTCAAGATACGCAGTATTTT	TRBD2	TRBV6-1	-	TRBJ2-3
CASSIASGGLFYNEQFF	TGTGCCAGTAGTATAGCTAGCGGGGGGCTATTCTACAATGAGCAGTTCTTC	TRBD2	TRBV19	-	TRBJ2-1
CASSHRDRAKNSPLHF	TGTGCCAGCAGCCACCGGGACAGGGCAAAGAATTCACCCCTCCACTTT	TRBD1	TRBV13	-	TRBJ1-6
CAWSRPGPQGSPLHF	TGTGCCTGGAGCCGACCGGGCCCACAGGGTTCACCCCTCCACTTT	-	TRBV30	few	TRBJ1-6
CASSVEAMESGNTIYF	TGTGCCAGCAGCGTAGAAGCCATGGAGTCTGGAAACACCATATATTTT	-	TRBV9	-	TRBJ1-3
CASSLDRVNSPLHF	TGCGCCAGCAGCTTGGACAGGGTAAATTCACCCCTCCACTTT	-	TRBV5-1	-	TRBJ1-6
CASSQDPPGANNYGYTF	TGCGCCAGCAGCCAAGATCCCCCAGGGGCGAATAACTATGGCTACACCTTC	-	TRBV4-3	-	TRBJ1-2
CASSPGPGELYGYTF	TGTGCCAGCAGCCCAGGACCCGGGGAACTCTATGGCTACACCTTC	-	TRBV7-3	few	TRBJ1-2
CASSLRPSGGPYEQYF	TGTGCCAGCAGTTTAAGGCCTTCGGGGGGCCCCTACGAGCAGTACTTC	-	TRBV27	-	TRBJ2-7
CASSQVSAGGADTQYF	TGTGCCAGCAGCCAAGTGTCGGCGGGGGGGGCAGATACGCAGTATTTT	TRBD2	TRBV4-2	few	TRBJ2-3
CASSLLQGSEQYF	TGTGCCAGCAGTTTACTACAGGGTTCCGAGCAGTACTTC	-	TRBV27	-	TRBJ2-7
CASSLRGQGFDTEAFF	TGTGCCAGCAGCTTACGGGGACAGGGGTTCGACACTGAAGCTTTCTTT	TRBD1	TRBV7-9	-	TRBJ1-1
CASSRGQTNTEAFF	TGCGCCAGCAGCCGGGGACAGACCAACACTGAAGCTTTCTTT	TRBD1	TRBV4-1	-	TRBJ1-1
CSVGGQGAYEQYF	TGCAGCGTCGGGGGACAGGGGGCCTACGAGCAGTACTTC	TRBD1	TRBV29-1	-	TRBJ2-7
CASSGTIEIGGNYGYTF	TGTGCCAGCAGCGGAACGATTGAAATAGGGGGCAACTATGGCTACACCTTC	TRBD1	TRBV9	once	TRBJ1-2
CASSVMGQGYGYTF	TGTGCCAGCAGCGTAATGGGGCAGGGGTACGGCTACACCTTC	-	TRBV7-8	-	TRBJ1-2
CASSQVGKGDSPLHF	TGCGCCAGCAGCCAAGTAGGAAAGGGGGATTCACCCCTCCACTTT	-	TRBV4-3	-	TRBJ1-6
CASSVRLAGGPDPSTDTQYF	TGCGCCAGCAGCGTGCGACTAGCGGGGGGGCCTGATCCTAGCACAGATACGCAGTATTTT	TRBD2	TRBV4-3	-	TRBJ2-3
CASSPTGSYEQYF	TGTGCCAGCAGCCCAACAGGTTCCTACGAGCAGTACTTC	-	TRBV5-4	-	TRBJ2-7
CASSPKYKTRKSSYEQYF	TGCGCCAGCAGTCCCAAATACAAAACCAGGAAAAGCTCCTACGAGCAGTACTTC	-	TRBV10-1	-	TRBJ2-7
CASSLAGDLPGYGYTF	TGTGCCAGCAGCTTAGCGGGGGACTTACCGGGCTATGGCTACACCTTC	-	TRBV7-8	-	TRBJ1-2
CASSFGQGIEKLFF	TGTGCCAGCAGCTTTGGACAGGGTATTGAAAAACTGTTTTTT	TRBD1	TRBV5-6	-	TRBJ1-4
CASRDYTEAFF	TGTGCCAGCAGAGACTACACTGAAGCTTTCTTT	-	TRBV2	-	TRBJ1-1
CASSLTSDRNTEAFF	TGTGCCAGCAGCTTAACCTCGGACAGGAACACTGAAGCTTTCTTT	-	TRBV9	once	TRBJ1-1
CASSQRGMNTGELFF	TGTGCCAGCAGCCAGCGGGGGATGAACACCGGGGAGCTGTTTTTT	TRBD2	TRBV5-4	-	TRBJ2-2
CASSGQPGLAGGSETQYF	TGTGCCAGCAGCGGCCAACCGGGACTAGCGGGGGGGTCAGAGACCCAGTACTTC	TRBD2	TRBV5-4	-	TRBJ2-5
CASRYPGTALGEQYF	TGTGCCAGCCGGTACCCCGGGACAGCTTTGGGCGAGCAGTACTTC	TRBD1	TRBV2	few	TRBJ2-7
CASHSGGAGEQYF	TGTGCCAGCCATAGCGGGGGTGCGGGCGAGCAGTACTTC	TRBD2	TRBV2	once	TRBJ2-7
CASSKAHGGTVSYNEQFF	TGTGCCAGCAGCAAAGCTCACGGCGGGACAGTGTCCTACAATGAGCAGTTCTTC	-	TRBV21-1	-	TRBJ2-1
CSSQEGTEFNYGYTF	TGCAGCAGCCAGGAGGGGACAGAGTTTAACTATGGCTACACCTTC	TRBD1	TRBV29-1	-	TRBJ1-2
CASSEIQGAGNTIYF	TGTGCCAGCAGTGAGATACAGGGGGCTGGAAACACCATATATTTT	TRBD1	TRBV6-1	-	TRBJ1-3
CAWSVRSGGADTQYF	TGTGCCTGGAGTGTACGTAGCGGGGGGGCGGATACGCAGTATTTT	TRBD2	TRBV30	-	TRBJ2-3
CASSEVGQEQYF	TGTGCCAGCAGTGAAGTGGGACAAGAGCAGTACTTC	-	TRBV6-1	-	TRBJ2-7
CASSDTDRTGELFF	TGTGCCAGCAGTGATACCGACAGGACCGGGGAGCTGTTTTTT	-	TRBV6-4	-	TRBJ2-2
CASSYGITYEQYF	TGTGCCAGCAGCTACGGGATTACCTACGAGCAGTACTTC	-	TRBV7-6	few	TRBJ2-7
CASSRGQNTEAFF	TGTGCCAGCAGTCGGGGACAGAACACTGAAGCTTTCTTT	-	TRBV6-6	-	TRBJ1-1
CASPDRWGEAFF	TGTGCCAGCCCTGACAGGTGGGGTGAAGCTTTCTTT	-	TRBV19	-	TRBJ1-1
CASSPPWPQDGNTIYF	TGTGCCAGCAGTCCCCCCTGGCCACAGGATGGAAACACCATATATTTT	-	TRBV7-9	-	TRBJ1-3
CASTLTGGYTDTQYF	TGCGCCAGCACTCTGACAGGGGGCTACACAGATACGCAGTATTTT	TRBD1	TRBV5-1	-	TRBJ2-3
CASSTGANYGYTF	TGTGCCAGCTCCACAGGGGCTAACTATGGCTACACCTTC	TRBD1	TRBV18	-	TRBJ1-2
CASSIYAGTGSIYEQYF	TGCGCCAGCAGCATATATGCCGGGACAGGGTCCATCTACGAGCAGTACTTC	TRBD1	TRBV5-1	-	TRBJ2-7
CASSLEAGEAFF	TGTGCCAGCAGCTTAGAGGCAGGTGAAGCTTTCTTT	-	TRBV11-2	-	TRBJ1-1
CASSYWTEETQYF	TGCGCCAGCAGTTACTGGACAGAAGAGACCCAGTACTTC	-	TRBV23-1	-	TRBJ2-5
CASSLEGDYFQETQYF	TGTGCCAGCAGCTTGGAGGGGGACTACTTCCAAGAGACCCAGTACTTC	-	TRBV5-6	-	TRBJ2-5
CASSPPGLGGLDTEAFF	TGTGCCAGCTCACCTCCCGGTCTTGGGGGCCTCGACACTGAAGCTTTCTTT	-	TRBV18	-	TRBJ1-1
CASSYTGLPYSYGYTF	TGTGCCAGCAGTTACACAGGGTTGCCCTACTCATATGGCTACACCTTC	-	TRBV6-5	-	TRBJ1-2
CASRTQGEDQPQHF	TGTGCCAGTAGGACGCAGGGGGAAGATCAGCCCCAGCATTTT	TRBD1	TRBV19	-	TRBJ1-5
CASSFGGFGNTIYF	TGTGCCAGCAGCTTTGGGGGCTTTGGAAACACCATATATTTT	-	TRBV11-3	-	TRBJ1-3
CASSEYRGDYGYTF	TGTGCCAGCAGTGAATACAGGGGGGACTATGGCTACACCTTC	TRBD1	TRBV6-1	-	TRBJ1-2
CASSRDSYEQYF	TGTGCCAGCTCACGGGACAGCTACGAGCAGTACTTC	TRBD1	TRBV18	-	TRBJ2-7